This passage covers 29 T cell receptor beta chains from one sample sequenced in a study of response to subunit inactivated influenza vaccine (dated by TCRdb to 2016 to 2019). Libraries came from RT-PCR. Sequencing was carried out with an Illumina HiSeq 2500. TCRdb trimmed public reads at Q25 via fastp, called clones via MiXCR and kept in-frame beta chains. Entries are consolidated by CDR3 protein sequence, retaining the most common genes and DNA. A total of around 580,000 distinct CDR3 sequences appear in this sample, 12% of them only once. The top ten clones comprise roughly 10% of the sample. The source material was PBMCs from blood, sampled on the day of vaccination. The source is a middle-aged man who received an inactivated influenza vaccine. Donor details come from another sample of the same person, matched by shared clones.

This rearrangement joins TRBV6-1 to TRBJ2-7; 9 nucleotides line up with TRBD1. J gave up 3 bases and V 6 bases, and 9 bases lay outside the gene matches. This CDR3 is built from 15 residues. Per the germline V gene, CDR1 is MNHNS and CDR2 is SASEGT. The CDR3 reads CASRDRGGHVYEQYF. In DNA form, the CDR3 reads TGTGCCAGCAGGGACAGGGGAGGTCACGTCTACGAGCAGTACTTC.

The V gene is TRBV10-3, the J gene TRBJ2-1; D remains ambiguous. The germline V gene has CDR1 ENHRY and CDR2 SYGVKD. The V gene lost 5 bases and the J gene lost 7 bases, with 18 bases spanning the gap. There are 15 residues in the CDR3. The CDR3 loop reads CAISRKGSFGNEQFF. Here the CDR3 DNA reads TGTGCCATCAGTCGTAAAGGATCTTTTGGGAATGAGCAGTTCTTC.

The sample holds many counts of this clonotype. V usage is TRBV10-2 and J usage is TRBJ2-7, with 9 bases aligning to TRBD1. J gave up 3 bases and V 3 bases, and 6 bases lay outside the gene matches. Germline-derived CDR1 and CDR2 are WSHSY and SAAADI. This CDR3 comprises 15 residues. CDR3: CASSEIRQGVYEQYF. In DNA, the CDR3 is TGCGCCAGCAGTGAAATTAGACAGGGGGTCTACGAGCAGTACTTC.

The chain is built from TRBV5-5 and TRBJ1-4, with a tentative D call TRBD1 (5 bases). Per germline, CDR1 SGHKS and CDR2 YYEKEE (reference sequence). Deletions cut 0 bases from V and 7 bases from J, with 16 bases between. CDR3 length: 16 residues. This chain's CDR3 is CASSLAGAPGSEKLFF. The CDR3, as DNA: TGTGCCAGCAGCTTGGCCGGGGCGCCGGGGTCTGAAAAACTGTTTTTT.

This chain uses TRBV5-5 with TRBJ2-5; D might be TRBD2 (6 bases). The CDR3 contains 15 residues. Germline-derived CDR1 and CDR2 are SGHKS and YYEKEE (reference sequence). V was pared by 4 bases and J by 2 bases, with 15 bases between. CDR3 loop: CASSLGRGFQETQYF. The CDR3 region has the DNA TGTGCCAGCAGCCTGGGACGGGGGTTTCAAGAGACCCAGTACTTC.

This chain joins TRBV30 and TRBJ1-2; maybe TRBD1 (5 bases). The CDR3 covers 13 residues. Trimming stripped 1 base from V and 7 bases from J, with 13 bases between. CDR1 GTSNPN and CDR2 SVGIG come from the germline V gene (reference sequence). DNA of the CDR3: TGTGCCTGGAGTGGAAGGGAAAGGGGTGGCTACACCTTC. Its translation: CAWSGRERGGYTF.

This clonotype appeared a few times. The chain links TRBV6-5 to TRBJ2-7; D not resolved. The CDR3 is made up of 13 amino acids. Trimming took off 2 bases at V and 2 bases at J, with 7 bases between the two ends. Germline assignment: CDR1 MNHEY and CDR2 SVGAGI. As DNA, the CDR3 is TGTGCCAGCAGTTACCGAGAACCCTACGAGCAGTACTTC. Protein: CASSYREPYEQYF.

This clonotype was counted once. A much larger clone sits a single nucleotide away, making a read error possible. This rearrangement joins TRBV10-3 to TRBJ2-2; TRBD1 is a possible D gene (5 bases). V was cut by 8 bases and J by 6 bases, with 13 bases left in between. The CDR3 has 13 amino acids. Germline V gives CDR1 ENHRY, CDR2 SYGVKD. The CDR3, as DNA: TGTGCCATCCCCGACAGAAACGCCGGGGAGCTGTTTTTT. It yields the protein CAIPDRNAGELFF.

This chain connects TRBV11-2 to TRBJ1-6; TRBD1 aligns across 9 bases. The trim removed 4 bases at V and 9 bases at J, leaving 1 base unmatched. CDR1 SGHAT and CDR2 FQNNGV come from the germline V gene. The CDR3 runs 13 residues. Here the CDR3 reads CASSWDRVSPLHF. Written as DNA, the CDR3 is TGTGCCAGCAGCTGGGACAGGGTTTCACCCCTCCACTTT.

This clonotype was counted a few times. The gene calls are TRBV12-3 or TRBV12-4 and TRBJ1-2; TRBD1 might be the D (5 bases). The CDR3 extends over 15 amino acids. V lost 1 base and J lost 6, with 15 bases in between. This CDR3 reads CASSLVPGKIDGYTF. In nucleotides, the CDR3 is TGTGCCAGCAGTTTAGTGCCAGGGAAAATCGATGGCTACACCTTC.

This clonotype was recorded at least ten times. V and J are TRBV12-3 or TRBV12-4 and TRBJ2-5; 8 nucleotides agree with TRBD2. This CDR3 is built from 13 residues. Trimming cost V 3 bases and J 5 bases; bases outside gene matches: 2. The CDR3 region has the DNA TGTGCCAGCAGTTTCGGGGGGGGGGAGACCCAGTACTTC. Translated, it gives CASSFGGGETQYF.

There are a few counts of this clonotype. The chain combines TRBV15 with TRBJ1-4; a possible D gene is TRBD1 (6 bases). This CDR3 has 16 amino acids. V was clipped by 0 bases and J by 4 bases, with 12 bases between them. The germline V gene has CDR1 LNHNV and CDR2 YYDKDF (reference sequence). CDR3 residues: CATSREATGYNEKLFF. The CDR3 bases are TGTGCCACCAGCAGAGAAGCCACAGGGTATAATGAAAAACTGTTTTTT.

This CDR3 is CSARGLVNTGELFF. The DNA of the CDR3 is TGCAGTGCTAGAGGACTAGTGAACACCGGGGAGCTGTTTTTT. The chain is built from TRBV20-1 and TRBJ2-2; D is perhaps TRBD2 (6 bases). Per germline, CDR1 DFQATT and CDR2 SNEGSKA (reference sequence). CDR3 length: 14 residues. Trimming took off 1 base at V and 1 base at J, with 7 bases between the two ends.

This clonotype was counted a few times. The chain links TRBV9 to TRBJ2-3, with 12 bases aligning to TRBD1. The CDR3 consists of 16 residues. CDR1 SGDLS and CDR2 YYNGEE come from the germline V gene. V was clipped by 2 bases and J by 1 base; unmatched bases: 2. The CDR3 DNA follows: TGTGCCAGCAGCGTGGGGACAGGGGGCGGCACAGATACGCAGTATTTT. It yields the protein CASSVGTGGGTDTQYF.

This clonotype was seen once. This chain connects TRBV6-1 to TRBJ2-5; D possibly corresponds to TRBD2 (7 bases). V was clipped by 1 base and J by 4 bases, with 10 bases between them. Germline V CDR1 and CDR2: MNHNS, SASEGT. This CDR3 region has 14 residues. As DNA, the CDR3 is TGTGCCAGCAGTGAAGGGGGGGGCACAGAGACCCAGTACTTC. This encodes CASSEGGGTETQYF.

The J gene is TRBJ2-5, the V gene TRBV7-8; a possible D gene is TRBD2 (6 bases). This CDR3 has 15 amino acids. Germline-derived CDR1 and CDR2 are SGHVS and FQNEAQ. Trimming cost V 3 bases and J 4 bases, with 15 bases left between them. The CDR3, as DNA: TGTGCCAGCAGCTTTATTAGCTTAGCGGTAGAGACCCAGTACTTC. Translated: CASSFISLAVETQYF. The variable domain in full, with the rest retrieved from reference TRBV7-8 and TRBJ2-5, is GAGVSQSPRYKVAKRGQDVALRCDPISGHVSLFWYQQALGQGPEFLTYFQNEAQLDKSGLPSDRFFAERPEGSVSTLKIQRTQQEDSAVYLCASSFISLAVETQYFGPGTRLLVL.

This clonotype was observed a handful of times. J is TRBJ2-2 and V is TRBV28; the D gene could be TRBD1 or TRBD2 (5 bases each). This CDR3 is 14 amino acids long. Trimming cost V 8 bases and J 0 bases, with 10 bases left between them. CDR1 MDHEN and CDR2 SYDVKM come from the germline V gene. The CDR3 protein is CASLRGPNTGELFF. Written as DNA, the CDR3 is TGTGCCAGCCTTCGGGGACCGAACACCGGGGAGCTGTTTTTT.

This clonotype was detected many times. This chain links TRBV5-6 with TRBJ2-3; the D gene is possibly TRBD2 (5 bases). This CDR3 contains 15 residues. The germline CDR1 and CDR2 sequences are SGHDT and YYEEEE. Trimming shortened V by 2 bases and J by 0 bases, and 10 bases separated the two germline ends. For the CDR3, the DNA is TGTGCCAGCAGCTTTACGGGAAGGAGCACAGATACGCAGTATTTT. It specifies CASSFTGRSTDTQYF.

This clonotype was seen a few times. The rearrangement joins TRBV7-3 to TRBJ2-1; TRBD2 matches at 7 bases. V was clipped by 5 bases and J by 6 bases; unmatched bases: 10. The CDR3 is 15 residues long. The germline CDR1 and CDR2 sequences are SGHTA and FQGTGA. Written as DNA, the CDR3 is TGTGCCAGCAGCAAGACTAGCTCGGGCCTCAATGAGCAGTTCTTC. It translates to CASSKTSSGLNEQFF.

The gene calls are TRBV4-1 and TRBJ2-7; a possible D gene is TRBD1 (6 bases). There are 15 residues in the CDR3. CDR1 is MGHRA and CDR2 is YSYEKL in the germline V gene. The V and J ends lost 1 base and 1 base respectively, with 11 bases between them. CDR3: CASSQVKGVSYEQYF. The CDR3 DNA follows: TGCGCCAGCAGCCAAGTCAAGGGGGTATCCTACGAGCAGTACTTC.

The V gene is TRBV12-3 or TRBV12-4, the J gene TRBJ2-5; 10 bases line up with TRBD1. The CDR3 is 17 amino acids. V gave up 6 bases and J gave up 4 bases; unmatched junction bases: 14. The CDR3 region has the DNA TGTGCCAGCAGCAACAACCGGGACAGGGGTTTCGGAGAGACCCAGTACTTC. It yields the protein CASSNNRDRGFGETQYF.

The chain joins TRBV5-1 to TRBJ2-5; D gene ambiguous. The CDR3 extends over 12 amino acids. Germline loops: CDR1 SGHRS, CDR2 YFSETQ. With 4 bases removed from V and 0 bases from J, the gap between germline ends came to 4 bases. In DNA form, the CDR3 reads TGCGCCAGCAGCGCGGACCAAGAGACCCAGTACTTC. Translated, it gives CASSADQETQYF.

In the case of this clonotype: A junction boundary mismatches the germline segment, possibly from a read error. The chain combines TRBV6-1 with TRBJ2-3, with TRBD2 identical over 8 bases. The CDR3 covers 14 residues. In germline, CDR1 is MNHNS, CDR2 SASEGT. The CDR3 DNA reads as TGTGCCAGCAGAGAAGCGGGGGCCACAGATACGCAGTATTTT. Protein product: CASREAGATDTQYF.

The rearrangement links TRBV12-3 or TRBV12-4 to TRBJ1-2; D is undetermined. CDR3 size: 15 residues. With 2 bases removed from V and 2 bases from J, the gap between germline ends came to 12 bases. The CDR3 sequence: CASSLSSRGNYGYTF. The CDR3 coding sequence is TGTGCCAGCAGTTTATCGTCAAGAGGGAACTATGGCTACACCTTC.

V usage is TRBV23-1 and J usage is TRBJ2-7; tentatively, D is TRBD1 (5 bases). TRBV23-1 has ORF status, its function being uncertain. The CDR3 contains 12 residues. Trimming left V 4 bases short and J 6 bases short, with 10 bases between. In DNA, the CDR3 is TGCGCCAGCAGTCGTCAGGGTTGCGAGCAGTACTTC. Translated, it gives CASSRQGCEQYF.

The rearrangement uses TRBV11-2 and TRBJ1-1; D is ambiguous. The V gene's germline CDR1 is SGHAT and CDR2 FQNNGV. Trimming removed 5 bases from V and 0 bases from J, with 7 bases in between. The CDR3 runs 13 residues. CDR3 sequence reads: CASSIQMNTEAFF. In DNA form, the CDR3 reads TGTGCCAGCAGCATACAAATGAACACTGAAGCTTTCTTT.

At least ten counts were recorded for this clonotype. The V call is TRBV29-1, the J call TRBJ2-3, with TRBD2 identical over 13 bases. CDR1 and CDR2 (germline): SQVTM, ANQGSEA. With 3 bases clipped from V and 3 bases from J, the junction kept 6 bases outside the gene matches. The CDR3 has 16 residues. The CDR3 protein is CSVEKLAGGITDTQYF. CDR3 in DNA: TGCAGCGTTGAGAAACTAGCGGGAGGGATAACAGATACGCAGTATTTT.

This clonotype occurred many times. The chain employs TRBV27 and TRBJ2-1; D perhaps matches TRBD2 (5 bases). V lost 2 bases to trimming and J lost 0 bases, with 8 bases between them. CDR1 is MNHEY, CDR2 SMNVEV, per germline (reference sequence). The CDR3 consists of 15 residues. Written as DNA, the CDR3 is TGTGCCAGCAGTTTACAGCGGAGCTCCTACAATGAGCAGTTCTTC. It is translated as CASSLQRSSYNEQFF.

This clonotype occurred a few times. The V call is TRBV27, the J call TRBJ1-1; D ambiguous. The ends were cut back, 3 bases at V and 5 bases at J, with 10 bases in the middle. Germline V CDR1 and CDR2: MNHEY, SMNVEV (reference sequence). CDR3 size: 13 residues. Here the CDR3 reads CASSLLRKTEAFF. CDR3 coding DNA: TGTGCCAGCAGTTTGTTGAGAAAGACTGAAGCTTTCTTT.